These 32 T cell receptor beta chains were all obtained from the same sample, sequenced in a study of post-analysis software for immune sequencing data (dated by TCRdb to about 2015). Points the paper makes about the study in general: Four or five TRBV segments, including TRBV5-6, TRBV5-1 and TRBV20-1, were significantly more frequent in patients than controls.

These receptors' antigens are unknown. The method was PCR. Sequencing was performed on an Illumina HiSeq 2500. Unique molecular identifiers were incorporated into TCR beta cDNA libraries to reduce PCR and sequencing biases. TCRdb applied fastp at Q25 and MiXCR to the public reads, then kept only in-frame beta chains. All rows with the same CDR3 protein become a single entry with the most common DNA and genes. Within this sample are hundreds of thousands of distinct CDR3 sequences, with 59% of them counted one time only. Clones ranked in the top ten supply 11% of the sample. Sequenced input: blood. These receptors originate from a girl aged 2 to 9 with multiple sclerosis.

This clonotype came up a few times. CDR3 DNA: TGCAGTGCTAGTGGAAACCCCCCGGAGCAGTTCTTC. Translated, it gives CSASGNPPEQFF. V gene TRBV20-1 combines with J gene TRBJ2-1; D uncertain. Germline CDR1 reads DFQATT; CDR2 reads SNEGSKA (reference sequence). CDR3 length: 12 residues. Trimming removed 3 bases from V and 10 bases from J, with 13 bases in between.

The chain employs TRBV5-1 and TRBJ2-4; 11 bases are a match to TRBD1. Trimming cost V 3 bases and J 13 bases; bases outside gene matches: 12. Germline CDR1 and CDR2: SGHRS and YFSETQ. This CDR3 contains 15 residues. CDR3 in amino acids: CASSWTGGSALEQYF. CDR3 in DNA: TGCGCCAGCAGCTGGACAGGGGGCTCGGCATTAGAGCAGTACTTC.

This clonotype has a handful of counts. V usage is TRBV2 and J usage is TRBJ2-3; 7 positions match TRBD1. The J segment lost 5 bases and the V segment lost 2 bases, leaving 7 bases of the junction unmatched. This CDR3 is 15 amino acids long. CDR1 and CDR2 (germline): SNHLY, FYNNEI. Here the CDR3 reads CASSEIVQGKDTQYF. CDR3 bases: TGTGCCAGCAGTGAAATAGTACAGGGGAAAGATACGCAGTATTTT.

This clonotype was picked up one time. The chain carries TRBV27 and TRBJ2-1; 13 nucleotides match TRBD2. Germline V gene sequence: CDR1 MNHEY, CDR2 SMNVEV (reference sequence). This CDR3 is 17 amino acids long. V dropped 4 bases and J dropped 6; count of bases not matched to a gene: 9. Here the CDR3 reads CASSSRTSGSGGNEQFF. CDR3 nucleotide sequence: TGTGCCAGCAGTTCCAGGACTAGCGGGAGCGGGGGCAATGAGCAGTTCTTC.

The table lists this clonotype with a few counts. This chain connects TRBV5-5 to TRBJ2-2, with no clear D. The length of the CDR3 is 15 residues. Trimming shortened V by 3 bases and J by 10 bases, and 19 bases separated the two germline ends. The V gene's germline CDR1 is SGHKS and CDR2 YYEKEE (reference sequence). This CDR3 reads CASSSTLISAPELFF. CDR3 sequence (DNA): TGTGCCAGCAGCTCAACCCTAATAAGTGCCCCGGAGCTGTTTTTT. Full variable domain (rest looked up from reference TRBV5-5 and TRBJ2-2): DAGVTQSPTHLIKTRGQQVTLRCSPISGHKSVSWYQQVLGQGPQFIFQYYEKEERGRGNFPDRFSARQFPNYSSELNVNALLLGDSALYLCASSSTLISAPELFFGEGSRLTVL.

V gene TRBV24-1 combines with J gene TRBJ1-2; D ambiguous. Germline lookup yields CDR1 KGHDR and CDR2 SFDVKD. The V and J ends lost 0 bases and 6 bases respectively, with 7 bases between them. The CDR3 is made up of 13 amino acids. The CDR3 coding sequence is TGTGCCACCAGTGATTTGCCCGGAGATGGCTACACCTTC. It codes for CATSDLPGDGYTF.

This clonotype was counted only a few times. The chain joins TRBV2 to TRBJ1-2; D not resolved. Deletions cut 4 bases from V and 0 bases from J, with 9 bases between. The CDR3 contains 14 residues. The germline V gene encodes CDR1 SNHLY and CDR2 FYNNEI. CDR3 sequence (DNA): TGTGCCAGCAGTGGGGGATCTCCTAACTATGGCTACACCTTC. As protein: CASSGGSPNYGYTF.

This clonotype was seen a few times. The chain employs TRBV7-9 and TRBJ2-5, with 7 bases that match TRBD1. Looked up from germline, CDR1 is SEHNR and CDR2 is FQNEAQ (reference sequence). The CDR3 sequence is 19 residues long. V lost 5 bases and J lost 1; bases outside the gene matches: 19. CDR3 protein: CASSLTPLTGERGQETQYF. The CDR3 coding sequence is TGTGCCAGCAGCCTTACCCCTTTAACAGGGGAGAGGGGCCAAGAGACCCAGTACTTC.

V is TRBV3-1 and J is TRBJ2-4; 7 positions match TRBD1. Trimming removed 4 bases from V and 2 bases from J; junction bases left unmatched: 5. This CDR3 contains 15 residues. Germline assignment: CDR1 LGHDT and CDR2 YNNKEL (reference sequence). The CDR3: CASSLGTASKNIQYF. For the CDR3, the DNA is TGTGCCAGCAGCCTAGGGACAGCGTCCAAAAACATTCAGTACTTC.

A note on this clonotype: Sequence at one end of the junction differs from germline and may be a read error. The rearrangement joins TRBV24-1 to TRBJ1-1; 10 bases are a match to TRBD1. This CDR3 region has 14 residues. CDR1 is KGHDR, CDR2 SFDVKD, per germline. The CDR3 sequence: CATAGTGERTETFF. As DNA, the CDR3 is TGTGCCACGGCCGGGACAGGGGAGAGGACTGAAACTTTCTTT.

The genes are TRBV20-1 and TRBJ1-2, with 8 bases fitting TRBD1. This CDR3 comprises 12 residues. The germline CDR1 and CDR2 sequences are DFQATT and SNEGSKA (reference sequence). Germline trimming cut 4 bases from V and 2 bases from J; bases unmatched to any gene: 0. The CDR3 region is CSATGGNYGYTF. CDR3 nucleotides: TGCAGTGCTACAGGGGGCAACTATGGCTACACCTTC.

The chain employs TRBV5-1 and TRBJ2-1, with TRBD2 identical over 8 bases. The germline CDR1 and CDR2 sequences are SGHRS and YFSETQ. V lost 0 bases and J lost 9; bases outside the gene matches: 8. There are 15 residues in the CDR3. This CDR3 is CASSLATGGPGEQFF. DNA of the CDR3: TGCGCCAGCAGCTTGGCAACGGGAGGGCCAGGTGAGCAGTTCTTC.

This rearrangement joins TRBV7-8 to TRBJ2-6; D call uncertain. This CDR3 comprises 17 residues. Trimming pared 1 base from V and 3 bases from J, leaving 13 bases between. Germline CDR1 SGHVS, CDR2 FQNEAQ. The CDR3 DNA reads as TGTGCCAGCAGCTTAGTTCGGGTGGCAGATGGGGCCAACGTCCTGACTTTC. This gives the protein CASSLVRVADGANVLTF. The full variable domain, in which reference TRBV7-8 and TRBJ2-6 provide the parts outside the CDR3, is GAGVSQSPRYKVAKRGQDVALRCDPISGHVSLFWYQQALGQGPEFLTYFQNEAQLDKSGLPSDRFFAERPEGSVSTLKIQRTQQEDSAVYLCASSLVRVADGANVLTFGAGSRLTVL.

V is TRBV2 and J is TRBJ2-5, with TRBD2 as a possible D gene (5 bases). Trimming took off 4 bases at V and 3 bases at J, with 12 bases between the two ends. Germline V gives CDR1 SNHLY, CDR2 FYNNEI. CDR3 length: 14 amino acids. The CDR3 loop reads CASSVLSREETQYF. The CDR3 nucleotides are TGTGCCAGCAGTGTGTTGTCGAGGGAAGAGACCCAGTACTTC.

J is TRBJ2-7 and V is TRBV20-1, with D possibly being TRBD1 or TRBD2 (5 bases each). The length of the CDR3 is 12 residues. CDR1 is DFQATT, CDR2 SNEGSKA, per germline (reference sequence). The CDR3 sequence is CSVGRGGSEQYF. The CDR3 nucleotides read TGCAGCGTGGGACGTGGGGGTAGCGAGCAGTACTTC.

This chain uses TRBV12-3 or TRBV12-4 with TRBJ2-7, with TRBD1 matching over 9 bases. The DNA end lines up better with TRBJ2-5; the J call may be wrong. There are 15 residues in the CDR3. In DNA form, the CDR3 reads TGTGCCAGCAGTCTACTGGGACAGGGTGGGGAGACCCAGTACTTC. This codes for CASSLLGQGGETQYF.

This chain links TRBV10-3 with TRBJ1-2; TRBD1 matches at 11 bases. The V and J ends lost 7 bases and 3 bases, in that order; junction bases with no gene match: 4. The CDR3 is 14 amino acids. The germline gives CDR1 ENHRY, CDR2 SYGVKD. CDR3 region: CAITRTGGDYGYTF. The CDR3 DNA sequence: TGTGCCATCACTAGGACAGGGGGCGACTATGGCTACACCTTC.

This clonotype was detected once. The chain uses TRBV29-1 and TRBJ2-1; 10 bases agree with TRBD2. The CDR3 is made up of 17 amino acids. CDR1 and CDR2 from the germline V gene are SQVTM and ANQGSEA. The J segment lost 0 bases and the V segment lost 4 bases, leaving 9 bases of the junction unmatched. CDR3 residues: CSVGLAGELPSYNEQFF. Written as DNA, the CDR3 is TGCAGCGTTGGTCTAGCGGGAGAGCTGCCCTCCTACAATGAGCAGTTCTTC.

This clonotype came up a few times. V usage is TRBV12-3 or TRBV12-4 and J usage is TRBJ2-5, with D tentatively TRBD1 (6 bases). Trimming cost V 7 bases and J 1 base, with 10 bases left between them. The CDR3 runs 13 residues. Here the CDR3 DNA reads TGTGCCAGCAACCGGGACACCCAAGAGACCCAGTACTTC. Encoded protein: CASNRDTQETQYF.

This clonotype occurred a few times. The chain is built from TRBV20-1 and TRBJ2-1; possibly TRBD2 for D (5 bases). The germline gives CDR1 DFQATT, CDR2 SNEGSKA (reference sequence). The CDR3 totals 13 residues. Trimming cost V 3 bases and J 2 bases, with 8 bases left between them. CDR3: CSARLTTYNEQFF. CDR3 bases: TGCAGTGCTAGGTTGACTACCTACAATGAGCAGTTCTTC.

V is TRBV5-1 and J is TRBJ1-1; 7 nucleotides agree with TRBD1. J gave up 6 bases and V 4 bases, and 9 bases lay outside the gene matches. The CDR3 runs to 14 residues. Germline V gene lookup returns CDR1 SGHRS and CDR2 YFSETQ. This CDR3 is CASSRSGGGAEAFF. CDR3 sequence (DNA): TGCGCCAGCAGCCGATCGGGAGGGGGCGCTGAAGCTTTCTTT.

The chain carries TRBV29-1 and TRBJ2-7; weak D call: TRBD2 (6 bases). The CDR3 runs 15 residues. V gave up 6 bases and J gave up 1 base, with 19 bases separating them. Per germline, CDR1 SQVTM and CDR2 ANQGSEA. CDR3 protein: CSVVGGDSRSYEQYF. The CDR3 bases are TGCAGCGTCGTTGGCGGGGACTCCCGTTCCTACGAGCAGTACTTC.

J is TRBJ1-5 and V is TRBV6-2 or TRBV6-3; a possible D gene is TRBD1 (6 bases). Germline assignment: CDR1 MNHEY and CDR2 SVGEGT. Trimming took 2 bases from V and 2 from J, leaving 13 bases between them. This CDR3 has 16 amino acids. CDR3 loop: CASSYITGIGNQPQHF. CDR3 bases: TGTGCCAGCAGTTACATCACAGGGATAGGCAATCAGCCCCAGCATTTT.

The chain employs TRBV2 and TRBJ2-1; 8 nucleotides match TRBD1. The CDR3 is 13 amino acids. After removal of 11 bases from V and 5 bases from J, the junction contained 8 bases not matched to a gene. The germline gives CDR1 SNHLY, CDR2 FYNNEI. The CDR3 sequence: CAGEDRENNEQFF. The CDR3, as DNA: TGTGCCGGTGAGGACAGGGAGAACAATGAGCAGTTCTTC.

With respect to this clonotype: A read error may account for a junction end that differs from germline. The genes are TRBV5-1 and TRBJ1-2; 9 bases match TRBD1. Germline lookup yields CDR1 SGHRS and CDR2 YFSETQ. CDR3 length: 16 amino acids. The CDR3 region has the DNA TGCGCCAGCAGCTTGGACGGGACAGGGCGGAACTATGACTACACCTTC. Protein: CASSLDGTGRNYDYTF.

The gene calls are TRBV7-9 and TRBJ1-2; D unclear. Germline lookup yields CDR1 SEHNR and CDR2 FQNEAQ (reference sequence). V dropped 0 bases and J dropped 5 bases, with 16 bases sitting between them. This CDR3 region has 16 residues. The CDR3 bases are TGTGCCAGCAGCTTAGCGATGTCAGGACCCAATTATGGCTACACCTTC. Amino acid sequence: CASSLAMSGPNYGYTF.

For the CDR3, the DNA is TGTGCCAGCAGTCCCCACCTAGCGGGAAAAGGCTACGAGCAGTACTTC. It codes for CASSPHLAGKGYEQYF. The V and J genes are TRBV12-3 or TRBV12-4 and TRBJ2-7; 9 bases align to TRBD2. The CDR3 length is 16 residues. The junction had 11 bases not matched to a gene; V was cut back by 5 bases and J by 3 bases.

The chain combines TRBV29-1 with TRBJ1-2; D is unresolved. The CDR3 contains 16 residues. Germline V gene data show CDR1 as SQVTM and CDR2 as ANQGSEA. With 3 bases removed from V and 5 bases from J, the gap between germline ends came to 22 bases. Written as DNA, the CDR3 is TGCAGCGTTGAGTTTCCTTTTGGCGCCTTGCTTTATGGCTACACCTTC. Translated, it gives CSVEFPFGALLYGYTF.

This clonotype was detected once. The chain employs TRBV5-1 and TRBJ2-3; 11 positions agree with TRBD2. V lost 4 bases and J lost 0; bases outside the gene matches: 4. This CDR3 is built from 16 residues. CDR1 is SGHRS and CDR2 is YFSETQ in the germline V gene. Written as DNA, the CDR3 is TGCGCCAGCAGCACCGGGACTAGCGGAAGCACAGATACGCAGTATTTT. Its protein is CASSTGTSGSTDTQYF.

This chain joins TRBV5-5 and TRBJ1-2, with 7 bases identical to TRBD1. The V and J ends lost 4 bases and 0 bases, in that order; junction bases with no gene match: 9. The CDR3 contains 16 residues. Germline assignment: CDR1 SGHKS and CDR2 YYEKEE (reference sequence). CDR3 in DNA: TGTGCCAGCAGCCTGCGCCAGGGGGAGGCTAACTATGGCTACACCTTC. Encoded protein: CASSLRQGEANYGYTF.

The chain recombines TRBV15 with TRBJ2-2, with 9 bases lining up with TRBD2. Germline trimming cut 1 base from V and 9 bases from J; bases unmatched to any gene: 9. This CDR3 is 16 amino acids long. Germline lookup yields CDR1 LNHNV and CDR2 YYDKDF (reference sequence). The CDR3 nucleotides read TGTGCCACCAGCAGAGGTGGTAGCGGGAGTCACCGGGAGCTGTTTTTT. This sequence encodes CATSRGGSGSHRELFF.

The chain recombines TRBV19 with TRBJ1-1, with D possibly being TRBD1 (5 bases). Germline CDR1 and CDR2: LNHDA and SQIVND (reference sequence). This CDR3 is built from 14 residues. Trimming took off 3 bases at V and 7 bases at J, with 15 bases between the two ends. CDR3 sequence reads: CASSILPGGSEAFF. The DNA of the CDR3 is TGTGCCAGTAGTATCCTACCCGGGGGGAGTGAAGCTTTCTTT.